Shown below are 27 T cell receptor beta chains from a single sample sequenced in a study of breast tumors, draining lymph nodes, adjacent tissues. TCRdb independently ran MiXCR on the multiplex PCR reads; one entry per CDR3 protein. Of some 130,000 distinct CDR3 sequences in the sample, around 20% are singletons; the top ten hold about 2.2%. Breast cancer patients provided tissue from their axillary draining lymph nodes. The sequencing sample was made of axillary lymph node tissue. The origin of the receptors is a female donor with breast cancer. Some clones in this sample may be carry-over from other donors' samples.

This clonotype was seen ten or more times. This chain connects TRBV5-1 to TRBJ2-5, with D uncertain. Germline V gene lookup returns CDR1 SGHRS and CDR2 YFSETQ. With 3 bases removed from V and 4 bases from J, the gap between germline ends came to 13 bases. This CDR3 has 14 residues. CDR3 sequence: CASSSDSSGETQYF. In DNA, the CDR3 is TGCGCCAGCAGCTCCGACTCGTCAGGAGAGACCCAGTACTTC.

As concerns this clonotype: This may stem from a read error, because a much larger clone lies one nucleotide away. The chain has TRBV28 and TRBJ1-2, with TRBD1 matching over 7 bases. This CDR3 is 15 amino acids long. V dropped 7 bases and J dropped 2; count of bases not matched to a gene: 10. Germline-derived CDR1 and CDR2 are MDHEN and SYDVKM. CDR3 sequence (DNA): TGTGCCAGCACATCGACAGGGACCTCGAACTATGGCTACACCTTC. Its translation is CASTSTGTSNYGYTF.

This clonotype was recorded many times. The chain uses TRBV6-4 and TRBJ2-1, with 7 bases identical to TRBD1. V gave up 5 bases and J gave up 2 bases; unmatched junction bases: 3. This CDR3 spans 14 amino acids. Germline CDR1 MRHNA, CDR2 SNTAGT. The CDR3 sequence: CASSRTGTYNEQFF. DNA for the CDR3: TGTGCCAGCAGTCGGACAGGAACCTACAATGAGCAGTTCTTC.

This clonotype was found many times. V usage is TRBV28 and J usage is TRBJ2-7; 11 bases line up with TRBD2. This CDR3 comprises 16 residues. Germline-derived CDR1 and CDR2 are MDHEN and SYDVKM. The ends lost 6 bases at V and 0 bases at J; junction bases unmatched: 7. The CDR3 is CASRSGTSGTSYEQYF. CDR3 in DNA: TGTGCCAGCAGATCCGGGACTAGCGGCACCTCCTACGAGCAGTACTTC.

This clonotype came up many times. J is TRBJ2-3 and V is TRBV12-3 or TRBV12-4; TRBD1 is a possible D gene (5 bases). This CDR3 has 15 amino acids. V gave up 4 bases and J gave up 2 bases, with 13 bases separating them. CDR3 residues: CASSSPQAITDTQYF. The CDR3 DNA reads as TGTGCCAGCAGTTCACCACAGGCCATCACAGATACGCAGTATTTT.

This chain uses TRBV20-1 with TRBJ1-1; perhaps TRBD1 as D (6 bases). The CDR3 spans 13 residues. Trimming took 6 bases from V and 0 from J, leaving 11 bases between them. From germline, CDR1 is DFQATT and CDR2 SNEGSKA (reference sequence). CDR3 amino acids: CSAGRQVNTEAFF. CDR3 DNA sequence: TGCAGTGCCGGGCGACAGGTGAACACTGAAGCTTTCTTT.

This clonotype was recorded at least ten times. This chain connects TRBV20-1 to TRBJ2-1; D is perhaps TRBD2 (8 bases). The CDR3 consists of 16 residues. Per the germline V gene, CDR1 is DFQATT and CDR2 is SNEGSKA (reference sequence). Trimming shortened V by 0 bases and J by 10 bases, and 22 bases separated the two germline ends. CDR3 DNA: TGCAGTGCTAGAGACCGGGAGGGGGCCCCTATGGGGGAGCAGTTCTTC. Translation: CSARDREGAPMGEQFF.

This clonotype was seen ten or more times. The CDR3 is CASSQNRGRTGELFF. CDR3 nucleotide sequence: TGTGCCAGCAGTCAAAACAGGGGACGCACCGGGGAGCTGTTTTTT. The V gene is TRBV5-5, the J gene TRBJ2-2, with 7 bases that match TRBD1. CDR1 and CDR2 from the germline V gene are SGHKS and YYEKEE (reference sequence). Trimming at V came to 5 bases and at J to 4 bases, leaving 8 bases not matched to a gene. This CDR3 comprises 15 residues.

This clonotype appeared many times. The V call is TRBV7-4, the J call TRBJ1-4; 7 positions match TRBD1. CDR3 size: 16 residues. Germline loops: CDR1 SGHVT, CDR2 SQSDAQ. Germline trimming cut 5 bases from V and 8 bases from J; bases unmatched to any gene: 14. CDR3 coding DNA: TGTGCCAGCAGCGGGCGAATGACAGGGTTACGGGAAAAACTGTTTTTT. It codes for CASSGRMTGLREKLFF.

This clonotype was picked up many times. The V call is TRBV19, the J call TRBJ2-3, with D unclear. This CDR3 contains 13 residues. Germline CDR1 is LNHDA and CDR2 is SQIVND (reference sequence). Trimming cost V 5 bases and J 6 bases, with 12 bases left between them. The CDR3 protein is CASSSSLRDTQYF. DNA of the CDR3: TGTGCCAGTAGTTCCTCCTTAAGGGATACGCAGTATTTT. Complete variable domain (other parts from reference TRBV19 and TRBJ2-3): DGGITQSPKYLFRKEGQNVTLSCEQNLNHDAMYWYRQDPGQGLRLIYYSQIVNDFQKGDIAEGYSVSREKKESFPLTVTSAQKNPTAFYLCASSSSLRDTQYFGPGTRLTVL.

This clonotype occurred many times. The chain has TRBV2 and TRBJ1-6, with TRBD1 identical over 9 bases. The CDR3 covers 14 residues. Germline V lookup: CDR1 SNHLY, CDR2 FYNNEI. The V gene end was trimmed by 7 bases and the J gene end by 8 bases; junction bases not matched to a gene: 6. The CDR3, as DNA: TGTGCCAGCACCCGGGACAGGGTGGATTCACCCCTCCACTTT. Its translation is CASTRDRVDSPLHF.

The V gene is TRBV14, the J gene TRBJ2-2, with D perhaps TRBD2 (6 bases). Trimming stripped 0 bases from V and 6 bases from J, with 17 bases between. CDR1 and CDR2 (germline): SGHDN, FVKESK. The CDR3 contains 17 residues. For the CDR3, the DNA is TGTGCCAGCAGCCAAGATAGGCTAGCTAGCGTCTCCGGGGAGCTGTTTTTT. Protein product: CASSQDRLASVSGELFF.

This clonotype was observed at least ten times. The rearrangement joins TRBV7-6 to TRBJ2-7; D remains unclear. V was shortened by 3 bases and J by 5 bases, with 8 bases between the two germline ends. The V gene's germline CDR1 is SGHVS and CDR2 FNYEAQ. This CDR3 region has 12 residues. The CDR3 DNA sequence: TGTGCCAGCAGCTTGATCTCGAACGAGCAGTACTTC. The encoded protein is CASSLISNEQYF.

This clonotype was counted at least ten times. V is TRBV27 and J is TRBJ2-1; D uncertain. The germline CDR1 and CDR2 sequences are MNHEY and SMNVEV (reference sequence). This CDR3 contains 13 residues. Between the trimmed V and J ends, which lost 2 bases and 6 bases, there was a span of 8 bases. CDR3 sequence (DNA): TGTGCCAGCAGTTTAGGGCTACTCAATGAGCAGTTCTTC. This translates into CASSLGLLNEQFF.

The chain joins TRBV6-6 to TRBJ2-1, with TRBD2 matching over 7 bases. Per the germline V gene, CDR1 is MNHNY and CDR2 is SVGAGI (reference sequence). This CDR3 is 13 amino acids long. With 7 bases clipped from V and 8 bases from J, the junction kept 8 bases outside the gene matches. CDR3 loop: CASTERGWDEQFF. The CDR3 region has the DNA TGTGCCAGCACCGAGCGGGGTTGGGATGAGCAGTTCTTC.

The chain links TRBV27 to TRBJ2-1; 9 bases are shared with TRBD2. V was pared by 4 bases and J by 4 bases, with 8 bases of the junction left unmatched. This CDR3 has 16 residues. Germline V gene lookup returns CDR1 MNHEY and CDR2 SMNVEV (reference sequence). The CDR3 region is CASSSLAGKIYNEQFF. The CDR3 DNA is TGTGCCAGCAGTTCCCTAGCGGGAAAAATTTACAATGAGCAGTTCTTC.

At least ten counts were recorded for this clonotype. The rearrangement joins TRBV6-1 to TRBJ2-1; TRBD2 matches 8 bases. The CDR3 is 14 amino acids. With 7 bases clipped from V and 9 bases from J, the junction kept 11 bases outside the gene matches. Germline values: CDR1 MNHNS, CDR2 SASEGT. Here the CDR3 reads CASNKGTGGGEQFF. DNA for the CDR3: TGTGCCAGCAACAAAGGGACGGGGGGGGGTGAGCAGTTCTTC.

In this sample, this clonotype turned up many times. The chain is built from TRBV6-4 and TRBJ2-1; D possibly corresponds to TRBD1 (6 bases). V was shortened by 2 bases and J by 1 base, with 12 bases between the two germline ends. Germline assignment: CDR1 MRHNA and CDR2 SNTAGT. The CDR3 runs 16 residues. The CDR3 loop reads CASSDEGDGSYNEQFF. The CDR3 coding sequence is TGTGCCAGCAGTGACGAGGGGGATGGGTCCTACAATGAGCAGTTCTTC.

CDR3 coding DNA: TGTGCCAGCAGCTTGGGTAGCGGGGTTCCCCTTTTCAATGAGCAGTTCTTC. It encodes CASSLGSGVPLFNEQFF. The rearrangement joins TRBV5-6 to TRBJ2-1, with 8 bases matching TRBD2. The CDR3 contains 17 residues. With V trimmed by 0 bases and J by 6 bases, 11 bases remained unmatched. Germline values: CDR1 SGHDT, CDR2 YYEEEE.

The V gene is TRBV28, the J gene TRBJ1-2, with D possibly TRBD1 on 5 matching bases. The V gene lost 6 bases and the J gene lost 4 bases, with 15 bases spanning the gap. Germline V gene sequence: CDR1 MDHEN, CDR2 SYDVKM. The CDR3 is 14 amino acids. CDR3 bases: TGTGCCAGCAGGGGCCAAGGGGCGGGCTATGGCTACACCTTC. Translating it yields CASRGQGAGYGYTF.

This clonotype has ten or more counts. The J gene is TRBJ2-2, the V gene TRBV5-1, with 12 positions matching TRBD2. Germline lookup yields CDR1 SGHRS and CDR2 YFSETQ. The CDR3 is 15 amino acids. J lost 6 bases, V lost 6 bases, and 6 bases had no gene match. Here the CDR3 reads CASNVGLAGSGELFF. The CDR3 nucleotides read TGCGCCAGCAACGTGGGACTAGCGGGTTCCGGGGAGCTGTTTTTT.

The rearrangement joins TRBV4-1 to TRBJ2-2; D uncertain. There are 15 residues in the CDR3. In germline, CDR1 is MGHRA, CDR2 YSYEKL. Trimming pared 0 bases from V and 4 bases from J, leaving 9 bases between. CDR3 in amino acids: CASSQEGSSTGELFF. The CDR3 region has the DNA TGCGCCAGCAGCCAAGAGGGCAGTAGCACCGGGGAGCTGTTTTTT.

This clonotype was detected ten times or more. The chain joins TRBV11-2 to TRBJ2-1; 14 nucleotides line up with TRBD2. Germline values: CDR1 SGHAT, CDR2 FQNNGV. The CDR3 has 17 residues. The ends lost 5 bases at V and 6 bases at J; junction bases unmatched: 9. The CDR3 spells CASSPGTSGSLANEQFF. DNA of the CDR3: TGTGCCAGCAGCCCCGGGACTAGCGGGAGTCTGGCCAATGAGCAGTTCTTC.

This clonotype was seen only once. Being one base from a much bigger clone, this may be a read error. V gene TRBV18 combines with J gene TRBJ2-7; 16 nucleotides line up with TRBD2. Germline V gene sequence: CDR1 KGHSH, CDR2 LQKENI. CDR3 length equals 18 residues. Written as DNA, the CDR3 is TGTGCCGGCTCATCGGGACTAGCGGGAGGGCCGGGCTCCTACGAGCAGTACTTC. This sequence encodes CAGSSGLAGGPGSYEQYF. Supplemented by reference TRBV18 and TRBJ2-7, the full variable domain reads NAGVMQNPRHLVRRRGQEARLRCSPMKGHSHVYWYRQLPEEGLKFMVYLQKENIIDESGMPKERFSAEFPKEGPSILRIQQVVRGDSAAYFCAGSSGLAGGPGSYEQYFGPGTRLTVT.

This clonotype was counted many times. This chain connects TRBV6-5 to TRBJ2-7, with D perhaps matching TRBD1 or TRBD2 (6 bases each). Germline CDR1 reads MNHEY; CDR2 reads SVGAGI. Deletions cut 4 bases from V and 6 bases from J, with 13 bases between. The CDR3 contains 13 residues. The CDR3 DNA reads TGTGCCAGCAGTTCCACGCCGGGGGCCGAGCAGTACTTC. Translated, it gives CASSSTPGAEQYF.

The sample holds many counts of this clonotype. The chain joins TRBV6-2 or TRBV6-3 to TRBJ2-1; 8 bases line up with TRBD2. Germline V lookup: CDR1 MNHEY, CDR2 SVGEGT. V trimming: 6 bases; J trimming: 2 bases; junction bases outside the gene matches: 15. This CDR3 is 18 amino acids long. CDR3 residues: CASSPNPTSGLTYNEQFF. For the CDR3, the DNA is TGTGCCAGCAGCCCGAACCCTACTAGCGGACTTACCTACAATGAGCAGTTCTTC.

This clonotype was seen just once. A read error is possible here, since a much larger clone lies one base away. Given the absence of the conserved phenylalanine or tryptophan at the CDR3 end, a read error is likely. The J gene is TRBJ1-3, the V gene TRBV6-1; D might be TRBD1 (5 bases). The CDR3 totals 14 residues. Germline V gene lookup returns CDR1 MNHNS and CDR2 SASEGT. Trimming pared 3 bases from V and 2 bases from J, leaving 8 bases between. CDR3: CASSERGAGNTIYS. In nucleotides, the CDR3 is TGTGCCAGCAGTGAGCGGGGGGCTGGAAACACCATATATTCT.